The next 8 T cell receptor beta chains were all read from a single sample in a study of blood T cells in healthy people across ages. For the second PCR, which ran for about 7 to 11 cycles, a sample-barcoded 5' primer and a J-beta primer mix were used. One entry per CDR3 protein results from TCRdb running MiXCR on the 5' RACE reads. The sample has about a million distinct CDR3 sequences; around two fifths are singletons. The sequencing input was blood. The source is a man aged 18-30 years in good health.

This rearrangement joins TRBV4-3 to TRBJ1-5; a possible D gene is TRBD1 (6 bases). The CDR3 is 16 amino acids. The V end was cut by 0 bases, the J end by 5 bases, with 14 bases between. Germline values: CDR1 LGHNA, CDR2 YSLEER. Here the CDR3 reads CASSQDPPNRDQPQHF. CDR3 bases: TGCGCCAGCAGCCAAGATCCCCCCAACAGGGATCAGCCCCAGCATTTT.

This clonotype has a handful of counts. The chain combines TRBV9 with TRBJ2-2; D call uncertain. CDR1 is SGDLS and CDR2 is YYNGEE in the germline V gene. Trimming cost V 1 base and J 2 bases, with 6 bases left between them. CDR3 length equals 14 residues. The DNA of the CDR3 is TGTGCCAGCAGCGTATATGACAACACCGGGGAGCTGTTTTTT. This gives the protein CASSVYDNTGELFF.

CDR3 in DNA: TGTGCCAGCAGCTTAGAACACGGAGGGGTGAGGACTGAAGCTTTCTTT. This codes for CASSLEHGGVRTEAFF. The chain has TRBV7-2 and TRBJ1-1, with a possible D match to TRBD1 (5 bases). The CDR3 runs to 16 residues. Trimming took 1 base from V and 5 from J, leaving 17 bases between them. Per the germline V gene, CDR1 is SGHTA and CDR2 is FQGNSA.

The CDR3 sequence: CAITRTGDYGYTF. The CDR3 DNA sequence: TGTGCCATCACTAGGACAGGGGACTATGGCTACACCTTC. V gene TRBV10-3 combines with J gene TRBJ1-2, with 9 bases identical to TRBD1. The CDR3 has 13 residues. The germline gives CDR1 ENHRY, CDR2 SYGVKD. The V gene end was trimmed by 7 bases and the J gene end by 3 bases; junction bases not matched to a gene: 3.

The CDR3 bases are TGCGCCAGCAGCTTTCCCAGTCCGGGCGCGAACACCGGGGAGCTGTTTTTT. This gives the protein CASSFPSPGANTGELFF. The chain links TRBV5-1 to TRBJ2-2, with D unresolved. V lost 2 bases, J lost 0 bases, and 14 bases lay in between. This CDR3 region has 17 residues. Germline V gives CDR1 SGHRS, CDR2 YFSETQ.

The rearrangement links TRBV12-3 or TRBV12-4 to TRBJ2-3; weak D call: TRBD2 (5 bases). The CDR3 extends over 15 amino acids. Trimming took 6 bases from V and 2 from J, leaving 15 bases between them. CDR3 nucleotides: TGTGCCAGCAGCCCCGGACTGAGACACACAGATACGCAGTATTTT. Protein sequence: CASSPGLRHTDTQYF.

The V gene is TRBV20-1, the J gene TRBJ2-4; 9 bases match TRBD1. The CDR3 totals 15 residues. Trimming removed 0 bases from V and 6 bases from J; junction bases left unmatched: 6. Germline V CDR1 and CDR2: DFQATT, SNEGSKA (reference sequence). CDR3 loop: CSAREGTGPGNIQYF. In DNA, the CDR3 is TGCAGTGCTAGAGAAGGGACAGGGCCGGGAAACATTCAGTACTTC.

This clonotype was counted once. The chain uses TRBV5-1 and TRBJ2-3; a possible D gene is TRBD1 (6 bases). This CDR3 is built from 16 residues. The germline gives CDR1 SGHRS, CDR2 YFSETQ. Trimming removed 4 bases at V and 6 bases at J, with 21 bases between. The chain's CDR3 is CASSALSGGGFDTQYF. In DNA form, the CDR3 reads TGCGCCAGCAGCGCCCTGTCTGGGGGCGGGTTTGATACGCAGTATTTT.